This T cell receptor beta chain was observed in a study of T cell changes during pregnancy in multiple sclerosis. The CDR3 is made up of 13 amino acids. Germline values: CDR1 SNHLY, CDR2 FYNNEI. Unmatched junction bases numbered 3, after V lost 6 bases and J lost 7 bases. Assay used: immunoSEQ multiplex PCR; TCRdb lists only in-frame clones, some missing. The profile shows 45,000 to 55,000 clones, about 92% of them singletons. Sample: CD4+ T cells from peripheral blood mononuclear cells, taken after pregnancy. This TCR was recovered from a female donor with multiple sclerosis, enrolled in a pregnancy study. The V and J genes are TRBV2 and TRBJ2-2; 9 nucleotides line up with TRBD2. The CDR3 DNA is TGTGCCAGCAGAGCACTAGCGGGCGGGGAGCTGTTTTTT. Amino acids: CASRALAGGELFF.